This T cell receptor (beta chain) was sequenced in a study of blood T cells in healthy people across ages. A second PCR, run for roughly 7 to 12 cycles, used a sample-barcoded 5' primer plus a J-beta primer mix. TCRdb processed the 5' RACE reads anew with MiXCR; each CDR3 protein has one entry. The profile shows approximately 780,000 distinct CDR3 sequences, roughly 25% of them singletons. General study findings and limits: TCR beta diversity per million T cells fell roughly linearly with age.

Trimming left V 2 bases short and J 5 bases short, with 15 bases between. The CDR3 loop spans 14 amino acids. CDR1 and CDR2 from the germline V gene are GTSNPN and SVGIG (reference sequence). This clonotype came up a few times. The antigen is unknown. The data also belong to a second study, concerning T cells of mothers and their children.

The TCR was taken from a boy between 10 and 17 years old in good health. The chain couples TRBV30 to TRBJ2-5, with D perhaps matching TRBD1 or TRBD2 (5 bases each). Specimen: blood. The CDR3 DNA sequence: TGTGCCTGGAGTCCCCCGGGACCCCTGGAGACCCAGTACTTC. Translated, it gives CAWSPPGPLETQYF.